A single sample gave rise to the 10 T cell receptor beta chains below, sequenced in a study of blood T cell repertoires in COVID-19. TCRdb's copy holds only in-frame clones and misses some; the assay was immunoSEQ multiplex PCR. The sample gives roughly 100,000 clones, 85% to 90% of which show up once; around 3% is in the top ten. The source material was peripheral blood. These receptors originate from a man aged 50-59 years with active or convalescent COVID-19.

This rearrangement joins TRBV19 to TRBJ2-7; D is possibly TRBD1 (6 bases). Germline lookup yields CDR1 LNHDA and CDR2 SQIVND (reference sequence). The CDR3 is 16 amino acids. With 5 bases removed from V and 1 base from J, the gap between germline ends came to 18 bases. CDR3 sequence reads: CASSSSSGVESYEQYF. CDR3 DNA: TGTGCCAGTAGTTCAAGTTCAGGGGTGGAGTCCTACGAGCAGTACTTC.

This chain connects TRBV24-1 to TRBJ2-5, with 9 bases that match TRBD1. There are 15 residues in the CDR3. Germline V gives CDR1 KGHDR, CDR2 SFDVKD. V shed 3 bases, J shed 5 bases, and the junction held 6 bases outside the gene matches. CDR3 nucleotides: TGTGCCACCAGTGATCACAGGGGGCTGCGGGAGACCCAGTACTTC. Translation gives CATSDHRGLRETQYF.

The rearrangement links TRBV5-1 to TRBJ2-5; the D gene is possibly TRBD2 (6 bases). Between the trimmed V and J ends, which lost 5 bases and 5 bases, there was a span of 13 bases. Germline CDR1 is SGHRS and CDR2 is YFSETQ. The CDR3 is 13 residues long. The CDR3 nucleotides are TGCGCCAGCAGTTCGGGGGTTGGGGAGACCCAGTACTTC. As protein: CASSSGVGETQYF.

The V gene is TRBV6-4, the J gene TRBJ2-1, with D maybe TRBD2 (6 bases). Germline-derived CDR1 and CDR2 are MRHNA and SNTAGT. The ends were cut back, 5 bases at V and 10 bases at J, with 9 bases in the middle. The CDR3 contains 11 residues. DNA for the CDR3: TGTGCCAGCAGTCTAGGACTAGAGCAGTTCTTC. As protein: CASSLGLEQFF.

This clone was seen just once. The chain joins TRBV5-1 to TRBJ1-1; TRBD1 matches 7 bases. Germline CDR1 reads SGHRS; CDR2 reads YFSETQ. V shed 0 bases, J shed 5 bases, and the junction held 1 base outside the gene matches. The CDR3 contains 13 residues. The CDR3 loop reads CASSLEQGTEAFF. CDR3 DNA: TGCGCCAGCAGCTTGGAACAGGGGACTGAAGCTTTCTTT.

The chain links TRBV18 to TRBJ2-1; TRBD1 is a possible D gene (6 bases). Germline CDR1 reads KGHSH; CDR2 reads LQKENI. Trimming shortened V by 5 bases and J by 0 bases, and 8 bases separated the two germline ends. The CDR3 is 14 amino acids. The CDR3 DNA sequence: TGTGCCAGCTCATTGGACAGCTCCTACAATGAGCAGTTCTTC. Amino acids: CASSLDSSYNEQFF.

This chain links TRBV5-1 with TRBJ2-3; possible D gene TRBD1, 6 bases. V was clipped by 0 bases and J by 2 bases, with 13 bases between them. The CDR3 is 16 residues long. Germline V CDR1 and CDR2: SGHRS, YFSETQ. The CDR3 bases are TGCGCCAGCAGCTTGGACAGGGCCGCCTACACAGATACGCAGTATTTT. Amino acids: CASSLDRAAYTDTQYF.

The V gene is TRBV6-5, the J gene TRBJ2-3; 7 nucleotides align to TRBD1. CDR1 MNHEY and CDR2 SVGAGI come from the germline V gene. V gave up 6 bases and J gave up 8 bases; unmatched junction bases: 11. The CDR3 is 14 residues long. CDR3 sequence reads: CASSLGQLAGTQYF. The DNA for the CDR3 is TGTGCCAGCAGCCTGGGACAGCTTGCCGGTACGCAGTATTTT.

The chain couples TRBV5-5 to TRBJ1-4, with D possibly being TRBD1 (6 bases). V was trimmed by 9 bases and J by 10 bases, leaving 22 bases between them. CDR1 is SGHKS and CDR2 is YYEKEE in the germline V gene (reference sequence). The CDR3 contains 14 residues. For the CDR3, the DNA is TGTGCCACCCCAGACGACAGGCTTGACGGAAAACTGTTTTTT. Amino acids: CATPDDRLDGKLFF.

The rearrangement links TRBV6-6 to TRBJ1-4, with 8 positions matching TRBD1. CDR3 length: 14 amino acids. The germline CDR1 and CDR2 sequences are MNHNY and SVGAGI (reference sequence). J was trimmed by 11 bases and V by 5 bases; bases with no gene match: 10. The CDR3 DNA is TGTGCCAGCAGTCCCTCGACAGGGGAAGTGAAACTGTTTTTT. Translated: CASSPSTGEVKLFF.